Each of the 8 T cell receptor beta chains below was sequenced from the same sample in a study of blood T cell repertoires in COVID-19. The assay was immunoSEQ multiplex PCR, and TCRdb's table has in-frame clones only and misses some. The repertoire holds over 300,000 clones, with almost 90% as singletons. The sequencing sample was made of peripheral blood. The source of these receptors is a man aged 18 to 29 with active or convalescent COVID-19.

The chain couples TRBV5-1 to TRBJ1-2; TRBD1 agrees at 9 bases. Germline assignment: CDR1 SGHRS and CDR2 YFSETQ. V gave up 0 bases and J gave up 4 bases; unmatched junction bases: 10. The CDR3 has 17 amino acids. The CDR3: CASSLDGTGKSPYGYTF. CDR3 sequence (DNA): TGCGCCAGCAGCTTGGACGGGACAGGGAAGAGTCCCTATGGCTACACCTTC.

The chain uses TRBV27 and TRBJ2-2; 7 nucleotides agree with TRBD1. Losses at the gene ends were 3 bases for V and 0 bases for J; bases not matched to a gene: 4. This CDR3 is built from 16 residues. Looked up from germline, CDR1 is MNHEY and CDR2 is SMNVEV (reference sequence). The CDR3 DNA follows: TGTGCCAGCAGTTTGTGGGGACAGTCGAACACCGGGGAGCTGTTTTTT. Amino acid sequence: CASSLWGQSNTGELFF.

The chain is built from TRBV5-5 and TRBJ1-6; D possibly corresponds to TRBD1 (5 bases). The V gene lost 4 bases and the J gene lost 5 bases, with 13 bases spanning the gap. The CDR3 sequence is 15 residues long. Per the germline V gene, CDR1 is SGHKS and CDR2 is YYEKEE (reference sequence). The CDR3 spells CASSPIRGNNSPLHF. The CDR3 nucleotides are TGTGCCAGCAGCCCCATCCGGGGGAATAATTCACCCCTCCACTTT.

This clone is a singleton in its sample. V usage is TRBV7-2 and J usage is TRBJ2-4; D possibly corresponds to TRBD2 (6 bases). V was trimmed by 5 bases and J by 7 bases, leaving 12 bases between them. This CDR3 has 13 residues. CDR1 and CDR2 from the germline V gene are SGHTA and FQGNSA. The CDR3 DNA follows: TGTGCCAGCAGCCCCCCGGGGGAGAACATTCAGTACTTC. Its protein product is CASSPPGENIQYF.

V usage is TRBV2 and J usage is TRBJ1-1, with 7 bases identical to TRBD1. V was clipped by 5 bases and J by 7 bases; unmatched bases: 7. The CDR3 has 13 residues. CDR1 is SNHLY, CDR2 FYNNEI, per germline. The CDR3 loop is CASSRQGRREAFF. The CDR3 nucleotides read TGTGCCAGCAGTCGACAGGGACGGCGTGAAGCTTTCTTT. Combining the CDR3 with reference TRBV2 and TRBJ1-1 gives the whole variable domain EPEVTQTPSHQVTQMGQEVILRCVPISNHLYFYWYRQILGQKVEFLVSFYNNEISEKSEIFDDQFSVERPDGSNFTLKIRSTKLEDSAMYFCASSRQGRREAFFGQGTRLTVV.

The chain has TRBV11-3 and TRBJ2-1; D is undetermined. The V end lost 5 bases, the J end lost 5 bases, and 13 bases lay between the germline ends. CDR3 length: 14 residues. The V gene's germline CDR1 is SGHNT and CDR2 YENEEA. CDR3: CASSPAGLNNEQFF. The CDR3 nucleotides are TGTGCCAGCAGCCCAGCTGGGCTGAACAATGAGCAGTTCTTC. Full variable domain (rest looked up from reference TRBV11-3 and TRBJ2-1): EAGVVQSPRYKIIEKKQPVAFWCNPISGHNTLYWYLQNLGQGPELLIRYENEEAVDDSQLPKDRFSAERLKGVDSTLKIQPAELGDSAVYLCASSPAGLNNEQFFGPGTRLTVL.

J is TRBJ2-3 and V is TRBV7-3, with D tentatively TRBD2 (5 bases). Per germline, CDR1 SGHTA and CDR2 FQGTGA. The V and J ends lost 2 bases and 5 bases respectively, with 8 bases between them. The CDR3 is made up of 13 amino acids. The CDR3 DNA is TGTGCCAGCAGCTTACTTCGGGGAGATACGCAGTATTTT. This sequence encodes CASSLLRGDTQYF.

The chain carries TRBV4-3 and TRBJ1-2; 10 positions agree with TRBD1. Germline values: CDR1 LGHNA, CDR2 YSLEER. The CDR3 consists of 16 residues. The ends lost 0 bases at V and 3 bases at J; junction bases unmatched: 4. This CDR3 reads CASSQEGTGEYYGYTF. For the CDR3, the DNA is TGCGCCAGCAGCCAAGAAGGGACAGGGGAATACTATGGCTACACCTTC.